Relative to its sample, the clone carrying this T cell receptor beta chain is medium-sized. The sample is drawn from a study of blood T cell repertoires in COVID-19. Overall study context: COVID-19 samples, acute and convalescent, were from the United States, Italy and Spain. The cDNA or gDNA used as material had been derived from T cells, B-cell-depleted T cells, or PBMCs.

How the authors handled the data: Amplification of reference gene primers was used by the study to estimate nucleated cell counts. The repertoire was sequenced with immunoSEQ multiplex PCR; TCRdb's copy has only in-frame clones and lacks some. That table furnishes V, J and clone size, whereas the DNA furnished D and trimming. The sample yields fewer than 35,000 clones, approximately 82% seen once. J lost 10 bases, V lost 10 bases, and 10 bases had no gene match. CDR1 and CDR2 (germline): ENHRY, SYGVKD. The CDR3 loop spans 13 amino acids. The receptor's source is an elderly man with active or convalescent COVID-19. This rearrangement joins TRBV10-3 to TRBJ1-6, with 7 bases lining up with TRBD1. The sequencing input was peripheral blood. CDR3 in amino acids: CATMTGRESPLHF. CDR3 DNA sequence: TGTGCCACGATGACAGGGAGAGAGTCACCCCTCCACTTT.